This T cell receptor (beta chain) is from a study of blood T cell repertoires in COVID-19. For the study at large: In each case, the material was cDNA or gDNA derived from T cells, B-cell-depleted T cells, or PBMCs.

CDR1 and CDR2 (germline): SEHNR, FQNEAQ (reference sequence). J was trimmed by 2 bases and V by 6 bases; bases with no gene match: 5. This CDR3 has 15 amino acids. Per the original methods: Scientists estimated how many nucleated cells there were by amplifying reference gene primers. Some clones are missing from TCRdb's copy, which holds only in-frame ones; the method was immunoSEQ multiplex PCR. D and trimming come from the DNA, and the V and J calls and clone size come from that table. The sample carries about 48,000 clones, 65% to 90% recorded once. This chain uses TRBV7-9 with TRBJ1-3; TRBD1 matches at 9 bases. The sequence came from a woman over 75 with acute or convalescent COVID-19. Material for sequencing was peripheral blood. CDR3 DNA sequence: TGTGCCAGCAGGCAGGGACAGGGTACTGGAAACACCATATATTTT. As protein: CASRQGQGTGNTIYF.